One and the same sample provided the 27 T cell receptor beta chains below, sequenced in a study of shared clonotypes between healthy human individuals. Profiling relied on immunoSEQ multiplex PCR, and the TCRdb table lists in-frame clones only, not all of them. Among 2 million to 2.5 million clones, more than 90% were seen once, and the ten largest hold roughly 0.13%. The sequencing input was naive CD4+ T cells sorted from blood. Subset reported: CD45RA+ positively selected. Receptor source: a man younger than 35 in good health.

CDR3 nucleotides: TGTGCCACCAGCAGAGATAGGGGGAACTACAATGAGCAGTTCTTC. It codes for CATSRDRGNYNEQFF. V gene TRBV15 combines with J gene TRBJ2-1; D is perhaps TRBD1 (6 bases). V was shortened by 0 bases and J by 3 bases, with 9 bases between the two germline ends. CDR3 length equals 15 residues. CDR1 and CDR2 from the germline V gene are LNHNV and YYDKDF (reference sequence). Supplemented by reference TRBV15 and TRBJ2-1, the full variable domain reads DAMVIQNPRYQVTQFGKPVTLSCSQTLNHNVMYWYQQKSSQAPKLLFHYYDKDFNNEADTPDNFQSRRPNTSFCFLDIRSPGLGDTAMYLCATSRDRGNYNEQFFGPGTRLTVL.

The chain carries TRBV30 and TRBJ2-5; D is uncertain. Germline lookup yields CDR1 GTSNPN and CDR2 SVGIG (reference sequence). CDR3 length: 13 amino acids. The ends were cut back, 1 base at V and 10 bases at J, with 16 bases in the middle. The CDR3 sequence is CAWSGRREGNQYF. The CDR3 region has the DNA TGTGCCTGGAGTGGGCGGAGAGAAGGGAACCAGTACTTC.

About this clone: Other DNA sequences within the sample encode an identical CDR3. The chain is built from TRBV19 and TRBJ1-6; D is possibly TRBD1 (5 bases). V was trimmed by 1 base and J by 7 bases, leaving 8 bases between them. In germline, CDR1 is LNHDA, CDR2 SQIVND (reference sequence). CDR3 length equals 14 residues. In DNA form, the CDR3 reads TGTGCCAGTAGTATAGGGGCAGGGAATTCACCCCTCCACTTT. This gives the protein CASSIGAGNSPLHF.

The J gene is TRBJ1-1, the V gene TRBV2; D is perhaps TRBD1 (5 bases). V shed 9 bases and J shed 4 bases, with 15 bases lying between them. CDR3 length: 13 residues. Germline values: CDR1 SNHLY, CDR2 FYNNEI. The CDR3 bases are TGTGCCAGTTGGGAACTCAGGGCCACTGAAGCTTTCTTT. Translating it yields CASWELRATEAFF.

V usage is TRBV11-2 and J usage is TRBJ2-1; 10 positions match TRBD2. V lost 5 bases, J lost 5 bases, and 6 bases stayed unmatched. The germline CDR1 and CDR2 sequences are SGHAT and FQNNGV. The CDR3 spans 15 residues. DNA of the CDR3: TGTGCCAGCAGCACCGAGACTAGCGGGCACAATGAGCAGTTCTTC. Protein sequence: CASSTETSGHNEQFF. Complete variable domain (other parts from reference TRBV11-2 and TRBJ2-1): EAGVAQSPRYKIIEKRQSVAFWCNPISGHATLYWYQQILGQGPKLLIQFQNNGVVDDSQLPKDRFSAERLKGVDSTLKIQPAKLEDSAVYLCASSTETSGHNEQFFGPGTRLTVL.

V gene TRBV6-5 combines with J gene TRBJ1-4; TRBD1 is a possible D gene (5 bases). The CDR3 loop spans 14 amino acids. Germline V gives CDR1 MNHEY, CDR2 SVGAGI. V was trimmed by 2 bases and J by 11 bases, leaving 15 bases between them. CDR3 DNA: TGTGCCAGCAGTTACCAGAGAGGCGGGGGGAAACTGTTTTTT. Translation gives CASSYQRGGGKLFF.

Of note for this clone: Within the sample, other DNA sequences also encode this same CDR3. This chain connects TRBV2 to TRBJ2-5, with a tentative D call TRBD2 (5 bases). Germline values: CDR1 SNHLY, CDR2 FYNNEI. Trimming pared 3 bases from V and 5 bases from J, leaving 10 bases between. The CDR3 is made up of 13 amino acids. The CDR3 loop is CASSETRGETQYF. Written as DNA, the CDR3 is TGTGCCAGCAGTGAGACGAGAGGGGAGACCCAGTACTTC. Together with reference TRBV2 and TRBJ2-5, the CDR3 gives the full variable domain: EPEVTQTPSHQVTQMGQEVILRCVPISNHLYFYWYRQILGQKVEFLVSFYNNEISEKSEIFDDQFSVERPDGSNFTLKIRSTKLEDSAMYFCASSETRGETQYFGPGTRLLVL.

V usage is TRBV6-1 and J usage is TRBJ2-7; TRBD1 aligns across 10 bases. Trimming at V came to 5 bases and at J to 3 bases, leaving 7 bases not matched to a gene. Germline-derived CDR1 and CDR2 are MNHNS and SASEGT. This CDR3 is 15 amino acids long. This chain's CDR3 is CASSTTGTGVYEQYF. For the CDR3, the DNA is TGTGCCAGCAGTACAACCGGGACAGGGGTCTACGAGCAGTACTTC.

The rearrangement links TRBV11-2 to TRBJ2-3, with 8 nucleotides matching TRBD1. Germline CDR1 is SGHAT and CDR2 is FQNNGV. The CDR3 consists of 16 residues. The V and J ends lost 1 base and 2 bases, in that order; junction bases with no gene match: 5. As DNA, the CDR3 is TGTGCCAGCAGCTTAGGTGGCAGGGGGCACACAGATACGCAGTATTTT. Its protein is CASSLGGRGHTDTQYF.

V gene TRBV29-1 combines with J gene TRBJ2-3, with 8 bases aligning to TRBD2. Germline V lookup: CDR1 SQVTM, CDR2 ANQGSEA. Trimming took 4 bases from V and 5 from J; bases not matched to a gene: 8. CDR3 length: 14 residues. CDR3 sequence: CSVALAGGLDTQYF. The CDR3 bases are TGCAGCGTTGCGCTTGCGGGGGGCCTAGATACGCAGTATTTT.

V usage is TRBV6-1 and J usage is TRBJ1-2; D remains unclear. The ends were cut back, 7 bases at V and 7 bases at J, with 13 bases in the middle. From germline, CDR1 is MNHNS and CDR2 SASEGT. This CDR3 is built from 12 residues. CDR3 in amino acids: CASTERYGGYTF. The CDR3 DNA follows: TGTGCCAGCACCGAGAGGTATGGTGGCTACACCTTC.

The CDR3 DNA sequence: TGTGCCAGCAGCTTGGAGGGCAGAATCTCTGGAAACACCATATATTTT. This codes for CASSLEGRISGNTIYF. The chain uses TRBV5-8 and TRBJ1-3; D not certain. The CDR3 has 16 residues. CDR1 SGHTS and CDR2 YDEGEE come from the germline V gene. V lost 0 bases and J 0 bases, leaving 10 bases between the germline ends.

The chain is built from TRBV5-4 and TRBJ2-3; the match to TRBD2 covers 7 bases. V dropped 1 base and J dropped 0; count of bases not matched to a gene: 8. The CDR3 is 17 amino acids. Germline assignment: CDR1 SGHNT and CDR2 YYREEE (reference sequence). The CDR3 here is CASSLLVGGTSTDTQYF. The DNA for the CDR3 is TGTGCCAGCAGCTTGTTGGTGGGGGGGACTAGCACAGATACGCAGTATTTT.

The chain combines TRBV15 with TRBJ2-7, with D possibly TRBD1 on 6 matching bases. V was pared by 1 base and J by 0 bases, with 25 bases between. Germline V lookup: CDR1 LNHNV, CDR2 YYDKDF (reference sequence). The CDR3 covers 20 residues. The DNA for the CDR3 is TGTGCCACCAGCAGAGTGTCCGGACGGAGGAGAGGACAGACCTCCTACGAGCAGTACTTC. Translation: CATSRVSGRRRGQTSYEQYF.

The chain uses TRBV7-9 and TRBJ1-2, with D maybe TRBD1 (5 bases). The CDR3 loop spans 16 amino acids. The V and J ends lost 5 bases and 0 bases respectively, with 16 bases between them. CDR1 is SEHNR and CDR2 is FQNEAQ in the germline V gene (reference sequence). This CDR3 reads CASSLRGVLANYGYTF. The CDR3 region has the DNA TGTGCCAGCAGCCTCCGGGGGGTACTAGCTAACTATGGCTACACCTTC. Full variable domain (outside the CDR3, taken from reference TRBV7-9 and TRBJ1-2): DTGVSQNPRHKITKRGQNVTFRCDPISEHNRLYWYRQTLGQGPEFLTYFQNEAQLEKSRLLSDRFSAERPKGSFSTLEIQRTEQGDSAMYLCASSLRGVLANYGYTFGSGTRLTVV.

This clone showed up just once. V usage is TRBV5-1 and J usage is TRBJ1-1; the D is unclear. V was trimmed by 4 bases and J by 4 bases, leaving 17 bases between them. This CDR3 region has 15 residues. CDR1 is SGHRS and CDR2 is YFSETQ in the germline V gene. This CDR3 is CASSAYLATTTEAFF. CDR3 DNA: TGCGCCAGCAGCGCCTACCTAGCCACGACCACTGAAGCTTTCTTT.

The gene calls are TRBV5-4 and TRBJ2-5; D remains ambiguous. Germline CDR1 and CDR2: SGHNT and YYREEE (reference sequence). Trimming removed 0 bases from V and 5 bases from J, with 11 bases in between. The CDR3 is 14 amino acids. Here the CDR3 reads CASSLVLGVETQYF. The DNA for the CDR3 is TGTGCCAGCAGCTTGGTTCTCGGTGTGGAGACCCAGTACTTC.

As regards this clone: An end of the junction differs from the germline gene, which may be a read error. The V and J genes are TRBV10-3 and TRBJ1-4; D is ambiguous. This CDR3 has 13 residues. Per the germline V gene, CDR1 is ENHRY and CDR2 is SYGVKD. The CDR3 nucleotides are TGTGCCATCAGTGGCGGAGCCCCCGAGGCCCAAGTTTTT. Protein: CAISGGAPEAQVF.

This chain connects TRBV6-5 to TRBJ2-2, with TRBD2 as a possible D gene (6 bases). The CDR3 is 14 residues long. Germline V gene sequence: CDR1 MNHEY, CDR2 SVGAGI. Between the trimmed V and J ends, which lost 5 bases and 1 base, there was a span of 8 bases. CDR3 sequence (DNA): TGTGCCAGCAGTGAGGGACTGAACACCGGGGAGCTGTTTTTT. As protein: CASSEGLNTGELFF.

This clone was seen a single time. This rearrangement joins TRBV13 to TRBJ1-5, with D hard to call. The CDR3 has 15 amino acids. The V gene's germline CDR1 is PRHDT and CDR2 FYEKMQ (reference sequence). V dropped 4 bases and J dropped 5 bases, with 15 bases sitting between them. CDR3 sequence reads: CASSSPRTGDQPQHF. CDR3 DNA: TGTGCCAGCAGCTCCCCCCGGACGGGAGATCAGCCCCAGCATTTT.

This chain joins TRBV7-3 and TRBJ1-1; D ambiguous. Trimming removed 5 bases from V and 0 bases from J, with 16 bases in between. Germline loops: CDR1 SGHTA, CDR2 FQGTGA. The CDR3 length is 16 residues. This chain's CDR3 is CASSPEGGLLNTEAFF. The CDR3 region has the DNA TGTGCCAGCAGCCCAGAAGGAGGCCTGCTGAACACTGAAGCTTTCTTT. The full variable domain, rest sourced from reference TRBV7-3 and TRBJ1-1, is GAGVSQTPSNKVTEKGKYVELRCDPISGHTALYWYRQSLGQGPEFLIYFQGTGAADDSGLPNDRFFAVRPEGSVSTLKIQRTERGDSAVYLCASSPEGGLLNTEAFFGQGTRLTVV.

This chain's CDR3 is CASRHHFQGDYGYTF. CDR3 DNA: TGTGCCAGCAGGCATCATTTCCAGGGCGACTATGGCTACACCTTC. The V gene is TRBV7-2, the J gene TRBJ1-2, with D possibly TRBD1 on 5 matching bases. The CDR3 is 15 amino acids. The ends were cut back, 6 bases at V and 3 bases at J, with 17 bases in the middle. CDR1 SGHTA and CDR2 FQGNSA come from the germline V gene.

CDR3 DNA sequence: TGTGCCAGCAGTTCACAGCCGGTAAATCAGCCCCAGCATTTT. Amino acids: CASSSQPVNQPQHF. This chain connects TRBV28 to TRBJ1-5; D remains ambiguous. The germline V gene has CDR1 MDHEN and CDR2 SYDVKM. The CDR3 covers 14 residues. V dropped 4 bases and J dropped 4 bases, with 11 bases sitting between them.

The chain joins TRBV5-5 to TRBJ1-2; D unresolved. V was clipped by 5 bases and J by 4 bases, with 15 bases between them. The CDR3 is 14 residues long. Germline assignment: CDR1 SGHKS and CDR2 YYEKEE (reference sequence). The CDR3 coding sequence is TGTGCCAGCAGAGAGCAAGGGTCTGGCTATGGCTACACCTTC. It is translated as CASREQGSGYGYTF.

DNA of the CDR3: TGTGCCAGCAGTTCCTCACCACCTGAAAAACTGTTTTTT. Translation: CASSSSPPEKLFF. This chain connects TRBV28 to TRBJ1-4; D is unclear. V lost 4 bases and J lost 7, with 10 bases in between. This CDR3 contains 13 residues. CDR1 and CDR2 from the germline V gene are MDHEN and SYDVKM.

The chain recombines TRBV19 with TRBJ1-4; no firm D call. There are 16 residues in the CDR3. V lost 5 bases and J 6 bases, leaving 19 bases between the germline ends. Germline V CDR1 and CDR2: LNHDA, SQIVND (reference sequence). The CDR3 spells CASSEPGRLSDEKLFF. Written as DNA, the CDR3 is TGTGCCAGTAGTGAGCCAGGCCGGCTTTCGGATGAAAAACTGTTTTTT.

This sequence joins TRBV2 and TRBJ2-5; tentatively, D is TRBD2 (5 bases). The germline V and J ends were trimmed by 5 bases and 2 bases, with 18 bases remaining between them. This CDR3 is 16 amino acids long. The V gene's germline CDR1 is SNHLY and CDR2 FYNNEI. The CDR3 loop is CASSSQVGNTQETQYF. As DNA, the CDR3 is TGTGCCAGCAGTTCCCAAGTCGGGAATACACAAGAGACCCAGTACTTC. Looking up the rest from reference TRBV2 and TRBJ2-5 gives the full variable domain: EPEVTQTPSHQVTQMGQEVILRCVPISNHLYFYWYRQILGQKVEFLVSFYNNEISEKSEIFDDQFSVERPDGSNFTLKIRSTKLEDSAMYFCASSSQVGNTQETQYFGPGTRLLVL.